In this sample, the clone carrying this TCR beta chain turned up a few times. Its antigen is not known. Each CDR3 protein gets one entry after TCRdb re-called the 5' RACE reads with MiXCR. The sample lists about 44,000 distinct CDR3 sequences, 6% to 9.5% occurring once. The data stem from a study of T-cell memory formation after mild COVID-19. General study findings and limits: Clonal second-wave expansions that peaked on day 37 had unconfirmed SARS-CoV-2 specificity.

The CDR3 length is 13 residues. Germline loops: CDR1 SQVTM, CDR2 ANQGSEA. V gave up 5 bases and J gave up 4 bases, with 14 bases separating them. The sequencing sample was made of PBMCs or a T cell subset sorted from them (not recorded which). The gene calls are TRBV29-1 and TRBJ1-2, with a possible D match to TRBD1 (5 bases). The sequence was obtained from a man younger than 35 who had mild COVID-19 (a few samples of this study predate the infection). Cell type and time point are not known. The CDR3 bases are TGCAGCGTTCTACTCCCGGGGCTCTATGGCTACACCTTC. The encoded protein is CSVLLPGLYGYTF.